The 17 T cell receptor beta chains below were found in one sample sequenced in a study of blood T cell repertoires in COVID-19. Clones were read by immunoSEQ multiplex PCR, and TCRdb kept only the in-frame ones, dropping some. This sample has hundreds of thousands of clones; 87% occur once, and the top ten carry about 1.6%. Sequences were obtained from peripheral blood. Source of these receptors: a woman aged 40 to 50 who had recovered from COVID-19.

The chain joins TRBV27 to TRBJ2-7; TRBD1 is a possible D gene (5 bases). The V end lost 2 bases, the J end lost 2 bases, and 16 bases lay between the germline ends. The CDR3 loop spans 16 amino acids. From germline, CDR1 is MNHEY and CDR2 SMNVEV (reference sequence). CDR3 in amino acids: CASSLPTPGLPYEQYF. The CDR3 nucleotides are TGTGCCAGCAGTTTACCCACGCCAGGGCTCCCCTACGAGCAGTACTTC.

V is TRBV30 and J is TRBJ2-5; 13 bases are shared with TRBD2. There are 16 residues in the CDR3. V was clipped by 3 bases and J by 5 bases; unmatched bases: 9. Per the germline V gene, CDR1 is GTSNPN and CDR2 is SVGIG (reference sequence). The CDR3, as DNA: TGTGCCTGGAGGGGACTAGCGGGGAGTCCCCAGGAGACCCAGTACTTC. It specifies CAWRGLAGSPQETQYF.

The V and J genes are TRBV18 and TRBJ1-1, with D tentatively TRBD1 (6 bases). Germline-derived CDR1 and CDR2 are KGHSH and LQKENI. The CDR3 length is 16 residues. Trimming shortened V by 3 bases and J by 5 bases, and 19 bases separated the two germline ends. The CDR3 DNA sequence: TGTGCCAGCTCACCGACCGGGACACCACGCGGGACTGAAGCTTTCTTT. It translates to CASSPTGTPRGTEAFF. The whole variable domain, filled in from reference TRBV18 and TRBJ1-1, reads NAGVMQNPRHLVRRRGQEARLRCSPMKGHSHVYWYRQLPEEGLKFMVYLQKENIIDESGMPKERFSAEFPKEGPSILRIQQVVRGDSAAYFCASSPTGTPRGTEAFFGQGTRLTVV.

The J gene is TRBJ1-6, the V gene TRBV2; tentatively, D is TRBD1 (6 bases). Germline V CDR1 and CDR2: SNHLY, FYNNEI. With 7 bases removed from V and 7 bases from J, the gap between germline ends came to 17 bases. This CDR3 spans 15 amino acids. CDR3 DNA sequence: TGTGCCAGCACTCCGGACAGCGCCCGGAATTCACCCCTCCACTTT. It specifies CASTPDSARNSPLHF.

The rearrangement joins TRBV15 to TRBJ1-2; 9 bases fit TRBD1. This CDR3 spans 15 amino acids. The germline V gene has CDR1 LNHNV and CDR2 YYDKDF (reference sequence). The ends lost 3 bases at V and 4 bases at J; junction bases unmatched: 6. The chain's CDR3 is CATSRGTGTSYGYTF. As DNA, the CDR3 is TGTGCCACCAGCAGGGGGACAGGGACATCCTATGGCTACACCTTC.

The rearrangement uses TRBV20-1 and TRBJ1-5; possible D gene TRBD1, 5 bases. With 3 bases removed from V and 3 bases from J, the gap between germline ends came to 24 bases. This CDR3 spans 18 amino acids. CDR1 is DFQATT, CDR2 SNEGSKA, per germline (reference sequence). CDR3 sequence: CSASWLFGQGVDNQPQHF. In nucleotides, the CDR3 is TGCAGTGCTAGTTGGTTGTTCGGACAAGGCGTCGACAATCAGCCCCAGCATTTT.

The chain recombines TRBV5-6 with TRBJ1-2; TRBD1 agrees at 12 bases. The CDR3 loop spans 15 amino acids. J gave up 5 bases and V 4 bases, and 6 bases lay outside the gene matches. Germline V CDR1 and CDR2: SGHDT, YYEEEE. CDR3 sequence reads: CASSPGQGATYGYTF. In DNA form, the CDR3 reads TGTGCCAGCAGCCCGGGACAGGGGGCGACTTATGGCTACACCTTC. Full variable domain (outside the CDR3, taken from reference TRBV5-6 and TRBJ1-2): DAGVTQSPTHLIKTRGQQVTLRCSPKSGHDTVSWYQQALGQGPQFIFQYYEEEERQRGNFPDRFSGHQFPNYSSELNVNALLLGDSALYLCASSPGQGATYGYTFGSGTRLTVV.

This rearrangement joins TRBV6-5 to TRBJ1-2; unclear D gene. V lost 0 bases, J lost 1 base, and 12 bases lay in between. The CDR3 loop spans 16 amino acids. Per germline, CDR1 MNHEY and CDR2 SVGAGI. CDR3 DNA sequence: TGTGCCAGCAGTTACTCGATGGTGGCAATTAACTATGGCTACACCTTC. Amino acids: CASSYSMVAINYGYTF.

The V call is TRBV7-8, the J call TRBJ1-6; D not certain. The CDR3 has 16 amino acids. V lost 4 bases, J lost 4 bases, and 14 bases lay in between. Germline loops: CDR1 SGHVS, CDR2 FQNEAQ. CDR3 sequence (DNA): TGTGCCAGCAGCTCCAAGAGAGAGATTTATAATTCACCCCTCCACTTT. This sequence encodes CASSSKREIYNSPLHF.

This rearrangement joins TRBV19 to TRBJ1-6; D uncertain. This CDR3 is 12 amino acids long. The germline CDR1 and CDR2 sequences are LNHDA and SQIVND (reference sequence). Trimming shortened V by 6 bases and J by 5 bases, and 5 bases separated the two germline ends. The CDR3 DNA is TGTGCCAGTAGGCGTGATAATTCACCCCTCCACTTT. This encodes CASRRDNSPLHF.

The CDR3 DNA is TGTGCCAGCAGCGAGGGACAGGGGCTACGATCACCCCTCCACTTT. Protein product: CASSEGQGLRSPLHF. This chain links TRBV3-1 (or the pseudogene TRBV3-2) with TRBJ1-6; 10 bases are shared with TRBD1. The CDR3 runs to 15 residues. V shed 5 bases and J 10 bases; nucleotides not matched to a gene: 8. Per germline, CDR1 LGHDT and CDR2 YNNKEL (reference sequence).

V gene TRBV9 combines with J gene TRBJ2-1; the D gene is possibly TRBD1 (7 bases). Deletions cut 3 bases from V and 9 bases from J, with 22 bases between. CDR3 length: 16 amino acids. Per germline, CDR1 SGDLS and CDR2 YYNGEE. The CDR3 loop is CASSASPAGGYGEQFF. The CDR3 DNA sequence: TGTGCCAGCAGCGCCTCCCCGGCAGGGGGGTATGGTGAGCAGTTCTTC.

This chain uses TRBV5-1 with TRBJ2-2; perhaps TRBD2 as D (5 bases). CDR3 length: 14 residues. V was clipped by 2 bases and J by 5 bases, with 10 bases between them. Germline-derived CDR1 and CDR2 are SGHRS and YFSETQ. The CDR3: CASSFDYPTGELFF. In DNA form, the CDR3 reads TGCGCCAGCAGCTTTGACTACCCGACCGGGGAGCTGTTTTTT.

Notes on this clone: Within the sample, other DNA sequences also encode this same CDR3. The chain couples TRBV3-1 (or the pseudogene TRBV3-2) to TRBJ2-5; D not certain. The CDR3 totals 12 residues. Trimming took off 0 bases at V and 4 bases at J, with 3 bases between the two ends. The germline CDR1 and CDR2 sequences are LGHDT and YNNKEL (reference sequence). The DNA for the CDR3 is TGTGCCAGCAGCCAAGACCGAGAGACCCAGTACTTC. This translates into CASSQDRETQYF.

This clone has just one count. The V and J genes are TRBV19 and TRBJ1-5; 10 bases agree with TRBD1. The junction had 5 bases not matched to a gene; V was cut back by 6 bases and J by 0 bases. CDR3 size: 16 residues. The germline V gene encodes CDR1 LNHDA and CDR2 SQIVND (reference sequence). CDR3 in DNA: TGTGCCAGTAGGGACAGGGGGTTGTATAGCAATCAGCCCCAGCATTTT. Translation gives CASRDRGLYSNQPQHF.

This chain uses TRBV5-1 with TRBJ2-5; D is possibly TRBD1 (5 bases). Germline lookup yields CDR1 SGHRS and CDR2 YFSETQ. Trimming removed 1 base from V and 7 bases from J, with 14 bases in between. The CDR3 consists of 14 residues. CDR3 in amino acids: CASSLLWGMGTQYF. The CDR3 region has the DNA TGCGCCAGCAGCTTGTTATGGGGCATGGGGACCCAGTACTTC.

V gene TRBV12-3 or TRBV12-4 combines with J gene TRBJ2-1; D not resolved. This CDR3 contains 11 residues. With 3 bases removed from V and 6 bases from J, the gap between germline ends came to 3 bases. The chain's CDR3 is CASSFFNEQFF. DNA for the CDR3: TGTGCCAGCAGTTTCTTCAATGAGCAGTTCTTC.